This record concerns one T cell receptor beta chain sequence. Its antigen is currently not known. No clone much larger than this one lies a single base away; base qualities are absent. The record originates from a study of control samples from healthy donors and cancer patients (dated by TCRdb to the early 2020s). The germline V gene specifies MDHEN as CDR1 and SYDVKM as CDR2. The germline ends are 6 bases apart after V is trimmed by 7 bases and J by 4 bases. From cysteine to phenylalanine, the CDR3 is 11 amino acids long. Left in the record is the CDR3 DNA by itself, 33 bases read in frame from the first base. Library preparation was by the immunoSEQ multiplex PCR assay. TCRdb mirrors the immuneACCESS table, restricted to in-frame sequences. Some clones are absent from its copies; in checked studies, under half trace to an unresolved V gene, and the reason for the others is unknown. The sample has roughly 120,000 clones on record, 85% to 95% of them singletons. The ten largest make up about 2.5% of the sample.

In this chain, TRBV28 is recombined with TRBJ2-3; a weak D assignment points to TRBD2 (5 bases agree). The receptor was isolated from a man younger than 45 in good health. Sequencing was performed on blood. The DNA is as follows: TGTGCCAGCAATAGCGCAGATACGCAGTATTTT. Translated, this gives CASNSADTQYF. The reference TRBV28 and TRBJ2-3 proteins fill in what lies around the CDR3, so the full variable domain reads DVKVTQSSRYLVKRTGEKVFLECVQDMDHENMFWYRQDPGLGLRLIYFSYDVKMKEKGDIPEGYSVSREKKERFSLILESASTNQTSMYLCASNSADTQYFGPGTRLTVL.